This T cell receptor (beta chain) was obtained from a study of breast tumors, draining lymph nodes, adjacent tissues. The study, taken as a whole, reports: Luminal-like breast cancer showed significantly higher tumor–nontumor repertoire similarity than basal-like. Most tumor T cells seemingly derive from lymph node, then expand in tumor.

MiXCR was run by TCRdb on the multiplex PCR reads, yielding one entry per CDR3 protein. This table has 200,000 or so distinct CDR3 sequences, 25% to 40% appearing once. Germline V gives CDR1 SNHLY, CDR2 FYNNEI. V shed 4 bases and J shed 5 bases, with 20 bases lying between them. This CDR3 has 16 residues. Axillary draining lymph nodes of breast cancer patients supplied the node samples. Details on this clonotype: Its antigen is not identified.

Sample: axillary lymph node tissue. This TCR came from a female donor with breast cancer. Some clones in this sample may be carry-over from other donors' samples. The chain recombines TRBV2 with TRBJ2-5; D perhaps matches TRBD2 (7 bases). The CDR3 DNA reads TGTGCCAGCAGTGTAGGGGGGGGCGGGTACAATGAGACCCAGTACTTC. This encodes CASSVGGGGYNETQYF.